A selection of T cell receptor beta chains follows, all from one sample in a study of T-cell reconstitution after alpha-beta-depleted transplantation in children. Via MiXCR, TCRdb re-called the PCR reads, giving one row per CDR3 protein. The sample lists approximately 490,000 distinct CDR3 sequences; about 10% were seen once. The sequences come from PBMCs, collected before TCRalphabeta/CD19-depleted stem cell transplant. These receptors were taken from a child aged 2 to 10 with inherited bone marrow failure, due to receive a stem cell transplant. CDR3s include the opening cysteine and the closing phenylalanine or tryptophan. The D gene is left open where the match is weak. Expanded clones get a size class; other rows say once, few or many, or leave the size out.

cdr3_length d_call j_call clone_size v_call cdr3_aa cdr3_nt
18 NA TRBJ2-7 many TRBV15 CATSRDLFPGGQTYEQYF TGTGCCACCAGCAGAGATCTCTTTCCGGGCGGGCAGACCTACGAGCAGTACTTC
12 NA TRBJ1-2 many TRBV7-2 CASSTGFYGYTF TGTGCCAGCAGTACAGGGTTTTATGGCTACACCTTC
16 NA TRBJ2-6 few TRBV27 CASSLLGSAGANVLTF TGTGCCAGCAGTTTACTGGGATCGGCTGGGGCCAACGTCCTGACTTTC
14 NA TRBJ2-3 NA TRBV7-2 CASSPKPPADTQYF TGTGCCAGCAGCCCCAAGCCGCCCGCAGATACGCAGTATTTT
15 NA TRBJ2-3 NA TRBV7-6 CASSPEQRITNTQYF TGTGCCAGCAGCCCCGAGCAACGGATCACAAATACGCAGTATTTT
13 NA TRBJ2-7 NA TRBV20-1 CSAVGGGAVEQYF TGCAGTGCCGTTGGGGGGGGCGCGGTCGAGCAGTACTTC
11 NA TRBJ1-1 many TRBV20-1 CSARERVRSFF TGCAGTGCTAGAGAGCGGGTCAGGTCTTTCTTT
15 NA TRBJ2-7 many TRBV5-4 CASSLGLVGSYEQYF TGTGCCAGCAGCTTGGGGCTAGTCGGGTCCTACGAGCAGTACTTC
15 TRBD1 TRBJ2-7 NA TRBV28 CASSSLDRASYEQYF TGTGCCAGCAGTTCCTTGGACAGGGCGTCCTACGAGCAGTACTTC
17 NA TRBJ2-5 many TRBV21-1 CASSSPRVGDSEETQYF TGTGCCAGCAGCAGTCCGCGGGTGGGGGACTCAGAAGAGACCCAGTACTTC
16 TRBD1 TRBJ1-2 many TRBV6-5 CASSYSGQAVDYGYTF TGTGCCAGCAGTTACTCGGGACAGGCCGTAGACTATGGCTACACCTTC
15 NA TRBJ1-1 many TRBV5-1 CASSQPIRGPTEAFF TGCGCCAGCAGTCAACCAATAAGGGGACCCACTGAAGCTTTCTTT
14 NA TRBJ1-5 many TRBV11-2 CASSLGARSGPQHF TGTGCCAGCAGCTTAGGGGCCAGGTCCGGGCCCCAGCATTTT
14 NA TRBJ2-7 NA TRBV7-9 CASSYVGGDYEQYF TGTGCCAGCAGCTATGTAGGAGGGGACTACGAGCAGTACTTC
13 NA TRBJ1-4 many TRBV9 CASSVQGTGKLFF TGTGCCAGCAGCGTACAAGGGACGGGAAAACTGTTTTTT
12 TRBD1 TRBJ1-2 many TRBV27 CASSGTGGSYTF TGTGCCAGCTCCGGGACAGGGGGTAGCTACACCTTC
16 TRBD2 TRBJ2-1 many TRBV29-1 CSVESGLAGVYNEQFF TGCAGCGTTGAAAGCGGACTAGCGGGAGTCTACAATGAGCAGTTCTTC
13 TRBD1 TRBJ2-4 NA TRBV5-8 CASRGQGAYIQYF TGTGCCAGCAGGGGACAGGGGGCCTACATTCAGTACTTC
14 NA TRBJ2-5 many TRBV20-1 CSAPLLASRETQYF TGCAGTGCTCCCCTGCTAGCGAGTCGGGAGACCCAGTACTTC
14 NA TRBJ2-1 many TRBV11-2 CASSNRDRLDEQFF TGTGCCAGCAGCAACCGGGACCGTCTAGATGAGCAGTTCTTC
15 NA TRBJ1-6 many TRBV2 CASVIGTTYNSPLHF TGTGCCAGTGTGATCGGGACTACATATAATTCACCCCTCCACTTT
11 NA TRBJ2-1 many TRBV28 CATLSPAEQFF TGTGCCACCCTATCCCCGGCTGAGCAGTTCTTC